The subject of this entry is one T cell receptor (beta chain). The CDR3 runs to 14 residues. The germline CDR1 and CDR2 sequences are MDHEN and SYDVKM. The germline V and J ends were trimmed by 2 bases and 1 base, with 8 bases remaining between them. This sample stems from a study of cytomegalovirus exposure and HLA in healthy donors. Primers for the PCR totalled 60 Vbeta and 13 Jbeta. The protocol was immunoSEQ multiplex PCR, while the TCRdb copy is restricted to in-frame clones and leaves out a portion. The table has roughly 98,000 clones, roughly four fifths seen once. The sample was PBMCs. The TCR was taken from a female donor in good health and CMV-seronegative. V gene TRBV28 combines with J gene TRBJ2-5; the D gene is possibly TRBD1 (5 bases). For the CDR3, the DNA is TGTGCCAGCAGTTTACTGCAGGGCCAAGAGACCCAGTACTTC. It codes for CASSLLQGQETQYF.